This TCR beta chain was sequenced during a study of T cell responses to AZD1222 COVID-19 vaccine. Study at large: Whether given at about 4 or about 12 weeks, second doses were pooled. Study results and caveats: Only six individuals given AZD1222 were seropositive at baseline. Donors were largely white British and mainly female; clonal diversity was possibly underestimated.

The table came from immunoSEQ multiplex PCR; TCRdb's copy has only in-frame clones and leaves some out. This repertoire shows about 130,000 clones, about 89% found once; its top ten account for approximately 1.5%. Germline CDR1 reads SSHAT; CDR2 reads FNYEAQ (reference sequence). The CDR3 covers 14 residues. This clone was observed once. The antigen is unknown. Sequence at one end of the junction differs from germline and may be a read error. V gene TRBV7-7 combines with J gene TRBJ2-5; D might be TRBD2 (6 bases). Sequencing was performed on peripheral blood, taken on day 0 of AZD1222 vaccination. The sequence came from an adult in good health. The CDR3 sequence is CASSTGPGVETQYF. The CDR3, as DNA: TGTGCTAGCAGCACAGGACCGGGAGTGGAGACCCAGTACTTC.